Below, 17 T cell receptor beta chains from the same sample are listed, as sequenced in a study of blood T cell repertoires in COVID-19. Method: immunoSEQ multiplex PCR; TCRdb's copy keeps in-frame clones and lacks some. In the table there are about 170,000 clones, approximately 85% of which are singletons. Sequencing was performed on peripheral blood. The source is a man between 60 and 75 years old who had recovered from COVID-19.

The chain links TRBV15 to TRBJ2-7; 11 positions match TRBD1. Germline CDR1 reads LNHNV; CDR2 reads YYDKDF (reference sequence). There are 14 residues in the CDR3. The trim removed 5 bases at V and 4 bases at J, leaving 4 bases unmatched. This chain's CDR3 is CATSPRDRGYEQYF. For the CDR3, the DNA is TGTGCCACCAGCCCCCGGGACAGGGGGTACGAGCAGTACTTC. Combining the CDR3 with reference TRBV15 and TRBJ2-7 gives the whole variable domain DAMVIQNPRYQVTQFGKPVTLSCSQTLNHNVMYWYQQKSSQAPKLLFHYYDKDFNNEADTPDNFQSRRPNTSFCFLDIRSPGLGDTAMYLCATSPRDRGYEQYFGPGTRLTVT.

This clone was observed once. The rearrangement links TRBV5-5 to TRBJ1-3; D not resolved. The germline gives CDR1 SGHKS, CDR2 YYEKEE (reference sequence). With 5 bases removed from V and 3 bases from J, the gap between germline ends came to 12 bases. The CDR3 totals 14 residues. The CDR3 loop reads CASSTTRGGNTIYF. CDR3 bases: TGTGCCAGCAGTACTACCAGAGGTGGAAACACCATATATTTT.

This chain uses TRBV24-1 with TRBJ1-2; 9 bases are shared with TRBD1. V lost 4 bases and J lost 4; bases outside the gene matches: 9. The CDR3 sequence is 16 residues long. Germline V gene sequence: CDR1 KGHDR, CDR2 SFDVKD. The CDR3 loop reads CATSDLPDRGIYGYTF. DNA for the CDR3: TGTGCCACCAGTGACCTCCCCGACAGGGGGATCTATGGCTACACCTTC.

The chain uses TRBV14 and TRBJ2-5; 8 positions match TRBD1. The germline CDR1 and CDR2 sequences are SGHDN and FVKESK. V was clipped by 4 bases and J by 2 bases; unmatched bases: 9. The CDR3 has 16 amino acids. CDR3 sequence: CASSRAGDRIQETQYF. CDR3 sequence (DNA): TGTGCCAGCAGCCGCGCTGGGGACAGGATACAAGAGACCCAGTACTTC.

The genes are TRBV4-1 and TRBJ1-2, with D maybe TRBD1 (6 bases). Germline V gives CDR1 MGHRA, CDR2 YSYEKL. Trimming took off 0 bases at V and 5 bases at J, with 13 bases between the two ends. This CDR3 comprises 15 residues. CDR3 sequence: CASSQDSTGRYGYTF. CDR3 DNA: TGCGCCAGCAGCCAAGATTCGACAGGAAGATATGGCTACACCTTC.

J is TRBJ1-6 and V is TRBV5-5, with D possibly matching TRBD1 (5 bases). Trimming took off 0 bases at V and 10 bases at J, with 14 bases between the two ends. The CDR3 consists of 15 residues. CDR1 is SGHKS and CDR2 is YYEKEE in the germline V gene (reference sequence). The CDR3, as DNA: TGTGCCAGCAGCTTGGCCGAGGACACGGGCTCACCCCTCCACTTT. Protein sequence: CASSLAEDTGSPLHF.

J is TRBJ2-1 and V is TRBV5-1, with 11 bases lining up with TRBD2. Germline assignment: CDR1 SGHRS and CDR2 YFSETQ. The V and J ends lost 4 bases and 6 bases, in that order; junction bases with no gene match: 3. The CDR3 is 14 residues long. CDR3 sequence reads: CASSPGTSGNEQFF. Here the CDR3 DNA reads TGCGCCAGCAGCCCAGGGACTAGCGGCAATGAGCAGTTCTTC.

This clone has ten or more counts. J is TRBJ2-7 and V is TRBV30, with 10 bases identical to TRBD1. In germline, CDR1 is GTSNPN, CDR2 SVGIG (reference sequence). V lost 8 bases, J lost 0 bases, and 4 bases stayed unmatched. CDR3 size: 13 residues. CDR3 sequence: CARTGGSSYEQYF. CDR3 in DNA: TGTGCCCGGACAGGGGGAAGCTCCTACGAGCAGTACTTC.

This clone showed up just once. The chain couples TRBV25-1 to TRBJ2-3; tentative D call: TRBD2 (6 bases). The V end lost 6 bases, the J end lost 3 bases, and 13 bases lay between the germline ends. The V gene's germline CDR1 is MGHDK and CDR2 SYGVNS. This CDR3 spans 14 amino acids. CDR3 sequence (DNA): TGTGCCAGCAGGCGATCCGCGGGGACAGATACGCAGTATTTT. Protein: CASRRSAGTDTQYF.

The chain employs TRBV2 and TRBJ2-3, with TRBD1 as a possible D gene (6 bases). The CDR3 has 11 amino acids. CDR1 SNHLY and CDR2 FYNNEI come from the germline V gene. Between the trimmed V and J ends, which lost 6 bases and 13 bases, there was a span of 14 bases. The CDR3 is CASRQQGSEYF. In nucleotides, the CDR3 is TGTGCCAGCAGGCAACAGGGTTCGGAGTATTTT.

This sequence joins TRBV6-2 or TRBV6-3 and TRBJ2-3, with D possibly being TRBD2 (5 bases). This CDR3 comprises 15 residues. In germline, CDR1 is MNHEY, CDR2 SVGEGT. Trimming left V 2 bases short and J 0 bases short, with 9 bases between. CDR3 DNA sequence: TGTGCCAGCAGTTACGGACTTGTTAGCACAGATACGCAGTATTTT. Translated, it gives CASSYGLVSTDTQYF.

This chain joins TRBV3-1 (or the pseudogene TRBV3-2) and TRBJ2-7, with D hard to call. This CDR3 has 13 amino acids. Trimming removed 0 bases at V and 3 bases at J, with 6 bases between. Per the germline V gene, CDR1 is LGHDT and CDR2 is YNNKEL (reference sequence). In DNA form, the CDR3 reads TGTGCCAGCAGCCAAGATATTAGCTACGAGCAGTACTTC. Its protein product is CASSQDISYEQYF.

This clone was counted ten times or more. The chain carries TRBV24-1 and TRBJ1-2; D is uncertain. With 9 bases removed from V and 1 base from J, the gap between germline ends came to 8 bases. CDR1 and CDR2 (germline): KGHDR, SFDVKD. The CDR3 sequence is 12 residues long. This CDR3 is CATSNFNYGYTF. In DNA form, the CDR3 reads TGTGCCACCTCGAACTTTAACTATGGCTACACCTTC.

CDR3 amino acids: CASSLGPENEQFF. The CDR3 DNA sequence: TGTGCCAGCAGCTTGGGGCCGGAGAATGAGCAGTTCTTC. The chain carries TRBV7-9 and TRBJ2-1, with TRBD1 as a possible D gene (5 bases). This CDR3 comprises 13 residues. V was trimmed by 3 bases and J by 7 bases, leaving 10 bases between them. Germline V gene lookup returns CDR1 SEHNR and CDR2 FQNEAQ (reference sequence). Complete variable domain (other parts from reference TRBV7-9 and TRBJ2-1): DTGVSQNPRHKITKRGQNVTFRCDPISEHNRLYWYRQTLGQGPEFLTYFQNEAQLEKSRLLSDRFSAERPKGSFSTLEIQRTEQGDSAMYLCASSLGPENEQFFGPGTRLTVL.

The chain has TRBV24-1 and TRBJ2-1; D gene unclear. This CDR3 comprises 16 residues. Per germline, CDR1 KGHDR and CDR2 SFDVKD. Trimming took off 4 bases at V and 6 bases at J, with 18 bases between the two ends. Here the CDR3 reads CATSDPDGLPGNEQFF. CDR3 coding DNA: TGTGCCACCAGTGACCCCGACGGCCTCCCGGGCAATGAGCAGTTCTTC.

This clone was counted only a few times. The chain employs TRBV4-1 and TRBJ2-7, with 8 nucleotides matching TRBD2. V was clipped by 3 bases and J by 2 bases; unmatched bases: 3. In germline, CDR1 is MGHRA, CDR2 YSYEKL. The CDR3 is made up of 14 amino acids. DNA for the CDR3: TGCGCCAGCAGCCAGGGACTAGGGACCTACGAGCAGTACTTC. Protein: CASSQGLGTYEQYF.

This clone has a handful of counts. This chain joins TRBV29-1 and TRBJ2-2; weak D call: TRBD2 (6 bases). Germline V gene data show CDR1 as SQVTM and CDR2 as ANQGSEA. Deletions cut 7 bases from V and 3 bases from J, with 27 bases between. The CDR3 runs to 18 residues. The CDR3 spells CSAELWGTGGEYTGELFF. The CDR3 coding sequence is TGCAGCGCCGAACTATGGGGAACGGGCGGGGAGTACACCGGGGAGCTGTTTTTT.